This TCR beta chain was found in a study of OX40 agonist ivuxolimab in advanced cancers. At the level of the study: Every patient in dose escalation had hepatocellular carcinoma, melanoma, renal cell or head and neck cancer. Study results and limitations: Certain nonresponding patients likewise had low normalized T-cell clonal expansion.

The data were produced by immunoSEQ multiplex PCR, yet TCRdb's version contains in-frame clones alone and is incomplete. The table has 70,000 to 95,000 clones, about 86% seen once. Trimming cost V 1 base and J 8 bases; bases outside gene matches: 12. In germline, CDR1 is SGHDN, CDR2 FVKESK. The CDR3 length is 16 residues. Notes on this clone: Its antigen is currently unknown.

This specimen consisted of CD4+ or CD8+ T cells sorted from blood, obtained in a trial of the OX40 agonist ivuxolimab. This sequence joins TRBV14 and TRBJ1-2; TRBD1 aligns across 8 bases. The source of this sequence is an adult with an advanced solid tumor such as melanoma, head and neck, liver or kidney cancer. CDR3 nucleotides: TGTGCCAGCAGCCAAGGGTCAGGGGGCAAGCTGTCAGGCTACACCTTC. This translates into CASSQGSGGKLSGYTF.